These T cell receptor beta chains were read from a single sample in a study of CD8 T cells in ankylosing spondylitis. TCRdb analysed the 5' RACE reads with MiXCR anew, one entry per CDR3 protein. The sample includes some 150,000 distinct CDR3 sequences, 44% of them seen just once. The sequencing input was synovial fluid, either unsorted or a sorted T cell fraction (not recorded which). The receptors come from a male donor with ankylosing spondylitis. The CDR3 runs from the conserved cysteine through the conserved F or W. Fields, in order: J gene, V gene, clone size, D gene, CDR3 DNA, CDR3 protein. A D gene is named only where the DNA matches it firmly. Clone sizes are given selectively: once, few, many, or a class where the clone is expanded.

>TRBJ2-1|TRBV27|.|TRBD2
TGTGCCAGCACCCTAGCGGGAGGTAACTCGATACCTTACAATGAGCAGTTCTTC
CASTLAGGNSIPYNEQFF
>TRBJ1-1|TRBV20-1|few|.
TGCAGTGCTAAAGGGGCGAGGGACACTGAAGCTTTCTTT
CSAKGARDTEAFF
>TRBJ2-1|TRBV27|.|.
TGTGCCAGCAGTTCGATTCCCAGCTCCTACAATGAGCAGTTCTTC
CASSSIPSSYNEQFF
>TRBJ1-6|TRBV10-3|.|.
TGTGCCATCAGTGTGTCTCGAAAGAGATCACCCCTCCACTTT
CAISVSRKRSPLHF
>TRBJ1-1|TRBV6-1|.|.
TGTGCCAGTCACACAGGCATTGCGTTAGGGACTGAAGCTTTCTTT
CASHTGIALGTEAFF
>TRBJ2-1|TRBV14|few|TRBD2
TGTGCCAGCAGCCAAGAAAAGGTTCTAGCGGGTAACTCCTACAATGAGCAGTTCTTC
CASSQEKVLAGNSYNEQFF
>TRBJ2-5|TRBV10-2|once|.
TGCGCCAGCAGTGAGTCTCCCTGGGTGGTTCTCAAGGATACCCAGTACTTC
CASSESPWVVLKDTQYF
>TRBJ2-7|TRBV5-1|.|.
TGCGCCAGCAGCACCGGGATCAACGACGAGCAGTACTTC
CASSTGINDEQYF
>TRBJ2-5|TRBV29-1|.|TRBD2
TGCAGCGTAGCTTGGGGGGGAGTGGAAGAGACCCAGTACTTC
CSVAWGGVEETQYF
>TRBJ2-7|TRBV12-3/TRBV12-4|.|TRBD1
TGTGCCAGCAGTTTGGACAGGGTCATTTACGAGCAGTACTTC
CASSLDRVIYEQYF
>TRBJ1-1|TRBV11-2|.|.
TGTGCCAGCAGATCCCAGACCGTATCAACTGAAGCTTTCTTT
CASRSQTVSTEAFF
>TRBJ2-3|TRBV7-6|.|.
TGTGCCAGCAGCTCCGACAGCGATACGCAGTATTTT
CASSSDSDTQYF
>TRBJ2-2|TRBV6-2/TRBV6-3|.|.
TGTGCCAGCAGTTATCGCGAAACCGGGGAGCTGTTTTTT
CASSYRETGELFF
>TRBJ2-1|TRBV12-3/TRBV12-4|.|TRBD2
TGTGCCAGCAGATCCGGACTAGACTCCTACAATGAGCAGTTCTTC
CASRSGLDSYNEQFF
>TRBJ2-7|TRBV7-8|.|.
TGTGCCAGCAGCTTCGCCTCGGGAGAATACGAGCAGTACTTC
CASSFASGEYEQYF
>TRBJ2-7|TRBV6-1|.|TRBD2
TGTGCCAGCAGTATTACTAGCGGGGGGATGATCGAGCAGTACTTC
CASSITSGGMIEQYF
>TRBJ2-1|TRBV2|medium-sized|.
TGTGCCAGCAGTACACCCGACGTGGAAGCCGACTCCTACAATGAGCAGTTCTTC
CASSTPDVEADSYNEQFF
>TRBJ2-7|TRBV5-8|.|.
TGTGCCAGCAGCGTGGGACTCTACTACGAGCAGTACTTC
CASSVGLYYEQYF
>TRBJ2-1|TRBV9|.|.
TGTGCCAGCAGCCTTAGACAGTGGTCCTACAATGAGCAGTTCTTC
CASSLRQWSYNEQFF
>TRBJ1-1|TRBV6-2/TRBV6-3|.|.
TGTGCCAGCAGTCAATCGGACAGTTCAACTGAAGCTTTCTTT
CASSQSDSSTEAFF
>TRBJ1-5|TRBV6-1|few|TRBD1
TGTGCCAGCAGTGCGACAGGGGGAGGAGGTGGCAATCAGCCCCAGCATTTT
CASSATGGGGGNQPQHF
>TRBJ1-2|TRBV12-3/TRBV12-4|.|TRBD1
TGTGCCAGCAGTTTAAATTGGGACAGGGGCTACTATGGCTACACCTTC
CASSLNWDRGYYGYTF
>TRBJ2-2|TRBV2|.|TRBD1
TGTGCCAGCAGTGAAGCGCTTGGACAGGGGAACACCGGGGAGCTGTTTTTT
CASSEALGQGNTGELFF
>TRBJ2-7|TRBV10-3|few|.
TGTGCCATCAGTGGTCGGACAGAGCGACCCTACGAGCAGTACTTC
CAISGRTERPYEQYF
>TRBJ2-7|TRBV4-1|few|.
TGCGCCAGCAGCCGAAGGGACCGCCACCACCAGCAGTACTTC
CASSRRDRHHQQYF
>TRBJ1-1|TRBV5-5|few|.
TGTGCCAGCAGCTTGAGGCCGGGACACCTGAACACTGAAGCTTTCTTT
CASSLRPGHLNTEAFF
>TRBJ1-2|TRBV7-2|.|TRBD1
TGTGCCAGCCCCCCCCCGGGACAGGGGGTGAATGGCTACACCTTC
CASPPPGQGVNGYTF
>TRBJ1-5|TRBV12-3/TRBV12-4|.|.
TGTGCCAGCAGTGCCGCCCCGACACGGGACCCTAATCAGCCCCAGCATTTT
CASSAAPTRDPNQPQHF
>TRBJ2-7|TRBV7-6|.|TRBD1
TGTGCCAGCACCACTCCGACAGGGCCCGAGCAGTACTTC
CASTTPTGPEQYF
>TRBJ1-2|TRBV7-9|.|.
TGTGCCAGCAGCTACTCAGGGTCCTATGGCTACACCTTC
CASSYSGSYGYTF
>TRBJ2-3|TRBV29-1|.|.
TGCAGCGTCGGGGGACACGTTACGCAGTATTTT
CSVGGHVTQYF
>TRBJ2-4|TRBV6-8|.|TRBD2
TGTGCCAGCAGCCCGAGCACTAGCGGGAGAGCCAAAAACATTCAGTACTTC
CASSPSTSGRAKNIQYF
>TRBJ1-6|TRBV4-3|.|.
TGCGCCAGCAGCCAAGATGGGAGCGGAGTTGATCCCCTCCACTTT
CASSQDGSGVDPLHF
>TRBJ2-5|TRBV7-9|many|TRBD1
TGTGCCAGCAGCCCCGGACAGGGAGGAGAGACCCAGTACTTC
CASSPGQGGETQYF
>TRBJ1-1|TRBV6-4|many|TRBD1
TGTGCCAGCAGTGCCAACCCCGGGACAGGCGACCAAGCTTTCTTT
CASSANPGTGDQAFF
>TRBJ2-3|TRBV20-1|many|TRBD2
TGCAGTGCTCCTTCTGGACTAGCGGGGGGGGGCACAGATACGCAGTATTTT
CSAPSGLAGGGTDTQYF
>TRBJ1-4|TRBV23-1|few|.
TGCGCCATCCTTTGGGGGCCCAATGAAAAACTGTTTTTT
CAILWGPNEKLFF
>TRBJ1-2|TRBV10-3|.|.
TGTGCCACCTGGGACCGCCGTGGCTACACCTTC
CATWDRRGYTF
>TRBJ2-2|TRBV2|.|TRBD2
TGTGCCAGCAGTGACCCCGGACTAGCGGGAAAAAACACCGGGGAGCTGTTTTTT
CASSDPGLAGKNTGELFF
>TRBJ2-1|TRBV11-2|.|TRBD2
TGTGCCAGCAGCCCCGGGACTAGCAGTGGGGATGAGCAGTTCTTC
CASSPGTSSGDEQFF
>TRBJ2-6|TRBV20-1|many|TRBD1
TGCAGTGCTAGGGACCCCAATAAGGGGGCCGGAACCGCCTCTGGGGCCAACGTCCTGACTTTC
CSARDPNKGAGTASGANVLTF
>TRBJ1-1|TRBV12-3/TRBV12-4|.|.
TGTGCCAGCAGTTCTCCTTTCCGGGGGCTGAACACTGAAGCTTTCTTT
CASSSPFRGLNTEAFF
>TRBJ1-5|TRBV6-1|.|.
TGTGCCAGCAGTGAAGCTTGGGGGTATCAGCCCCAGCATTTT
CASSEAWGYQPQHF
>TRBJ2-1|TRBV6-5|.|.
TGTGCCAGCAGTTACTCGGTTAGGACTTGGACTGAGCAGTTCTTC
CASSYSVRTWTEQFF
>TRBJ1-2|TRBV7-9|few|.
TGTGCCAGCAGCTCAGGGCCGTCGGGGTATGGCTACACCTTC
CASSSGPSGYGYTF
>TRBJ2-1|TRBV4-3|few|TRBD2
TGCGCCAGCAGCCAAGCGGGGGGGCTAGCGGGGCTCGGGGGTCTAAGCTCCTACAATGAGCAGTTCTTC
CASSQAGGLAGLGGLSSYNEQFF
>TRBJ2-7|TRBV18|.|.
TGTGCCAGCTCACCTGAAAAACAGACCTACGAGCAGTACTTC
CASSPEKQTYEQYF
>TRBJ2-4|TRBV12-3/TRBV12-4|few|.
TGTGCCAGCAGTTTAGTCGGACAGCCAGAGTACTTC
CASSLVGQPEYF
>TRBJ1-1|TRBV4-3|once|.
TGCGCCAGCAGCCAAGATCCAGTTCCGAACACTGAAGCTTTCTTT
CASSQDPVPNTEAFF
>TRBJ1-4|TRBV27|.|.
TGTGCCAGCAAGTCTGCGTCGGGTAATGAAAAACTGTTTTTT
CASKSASGNEKLFF